The clone carrying this T cell receptor (beta chain) was counted a single time. The antigen is unknown. The sample belongs to a study of T cell responses to AZD1222 COVID-19 vaccine. General observations from the study: Only a handful of people who got AZD1222 tested seropositive at baseline.

Losses at the gene ends were 0 bases for V and 10 bases for J; bases not matched to a gene: 13. The CDR3 has 18 amino acids. The V gene's germline CDR1 is LGHDT and CDR2 YNNKEL (reference sequence). Measured with immunoSEQ multiplex PCR; TCRdb has only the in-frame clones, and not every one. The repertoire holds more than 150,000 clones, with around 92% as singletons. This TCR derives from an adult in good health. This sample comprised peripheral blood, obtained on day 0 of AZD1222 vaccination. The chain uses TRBV3-1 (or the pseudogene TRBV3-2) and TRBJ2-1, with 12 bases matching TRBD2. CDR3: CASSQDWTGTSGLREQFF. CDR3 sequence (DNA): TGTGCCAGCAGCCAAGACTGGACAGGGACTAGCGGGCTTCGCGAGCAGTTCTTC.